The 17 T cell receptor beta chains listed next were all sequenced from one sample in a study of technical replicates of blood from several donors. Profiling relied on immunoSEQ multiplex PCR, and the TCRdb table lists in-frame clones only, not all of them. The data show around 100,000 clones, about 95% seen once. The source material was T cells isolated from PBMCs. These receptor sequences come from a human donor in good health.

The V and J genes are TRBV6-1 and TRBJ1-3; 10 bases align to TRBD1. Trimming at V came to 0 bases and at J to 2 bases, leaving 1 base not matched to a gene. Germline V gene lookup returns CDR1 MNHNS and CDR2 SASEGT. The length of the CDR3 is 16 residues. DNA of the CDR3: TGTGCCAGCAGTGAAGCGGGGACAGGGGCTGGAAACACCATATATTTT. This gives the protein CASSEAGTGAGNTIYF.

The V gene is TRBV4-3, the J gene TRBJ2-1, with TRBD1 identical over 8 bases. Per germline, CDR1 LGHNA and CDR2 YSLEER. This CDR3 comprises 14 residues. Trimming cost V 4 bases and J 4 bases; bases outside gene matches: 3. This CDR3 reads CASSPGQGYNEQFF. The CDR3 DNA reads TGCGCCAGCAGCCCCGGACAGGGATACAATGAGCAGTTCTTC.

The chain uses TRBV18 and TRBJ2-1; D not certain. The CDR3 is 14 amino acids. Per germline, CDR1 KGHSH and CDR2 LQKENI. V lost 5 bases and J 0 bases, leaving 8 bases between the germline ends. CDR3 in amino acids: CASSSASSYNEQFF. The CDR3 DNA follows: TGTGCCAGCTCATCCGCGAGCTCCTACAATGAGCAGTTCTTC. Drawing the rest from reference TRBV18 and TRBJ2-1, the complete variable domain is NAGVMQNPRHLVRRRGQEARLRCSPMKGHSHVYWYRQLPEEGLKFMVYLQKENIIDESGMPKERFSAEFPKEGPSILRIQQVVRGDSAAYFCASSSASSYNEQFFGPGTRLTVL.

The chain recombines TRBV29-1 with TRBJ1-3; D unresolved. This CDR3 comprises 11 residues. Germline CDR1 reads SQVTM; CDR2 reads ANQGSEA. Trimming pared 6 bases from V and 4 bases from J, leaving 7 bases between. The CDR3 DNA sequence: TGCAGCGTATTAGCGGGAAACACCATATATTTT. Protein sequence: CSVLAGNTIYF. The full variable domain, rest sourced from reference TRBV29-1 and TRBJ1-3, is SAVISQKPSRDICQRGTSLTIQCQVDSQVTMMFWYRQQPGQSLTLIATANQGSEATYESGFVIDKFPISRPNLTFSTLTVSNMSPEDSSIYLCSVLAGNTIYFGEGSWLTVV.

J is TRBJ2-1 and V is TRBV27, with D perhaps matching TRBD2 (5 bases). From germline, CDR1 is MNHEY and CDR2 SMNVEV (reference sequence). Trimming took 4 bases from V and 15 from J, leaving 19 bases between them. This CDR3 spans 13 amino acids. CDR3 bases: TGTGCCAGCAGTTCCTCGGTGGTGGGAGCAGTGTTCTTC. Encoded protein: CASSSSVVGAVFF.

The chain combines TRBV11-3 with TRBJ2-1; possible D gene TRBD1, 6 bases. This CDR3 comprises 14 residues. Trimming left V 0 bases short and J 8 bases short, with 11 bases between. The germline V gene encodes CDR1 SGHNT and CDR2 YENEEA. CDR3 coding DNA: TGTGCCAGCAGCTTAGATCGCAGGGGCTATGAGCAGTTCTTC. Amino acids: CASSLDRRGYEQFF.

The chain has TRBV19 and TRBJ1-1; no firm D call. From germline, CDR1 is LNHDA and CDR2 SQIVND (reference sequence). V lost 1 base and J 7 bases, leaving 7 bases between the germline ends. CDR3 size: 12 residues. CDR3 residues: CASSIGRFEAFF. The CDR3 nucleotides read TGTGCCAGTAGTATAGGGAGGTTTGAAGCTTTCTTT.

This chain uses TRBV30 with TRBJ2-5, with TRBD1 identical over 10 bases. CDR1 and CDR2 (germline): GTSNPN, SVGIG (reference sequence). Germline trimming cut 8 bases from V and 2 bases from J; bases unmatched to any gene: 8. The CDR3 spans 14 residues. The CDR3: CARGRDRGQETQYF. The DNA of the CDR3 is TGTGCCCGTGGCCGGGACAGGGGACAAGAGACCCAGTACTTC.

The chain recombines TRBV18 with TRBJ1-5; the match to TRBD1 covers 7 bases. CDR1 KGHSH and CDR2 LQKENI come from the germline V gene. This CDR3 spans 13 amino acids. V lost 6 bases, J lost 2 bases, and 1 base stayed unmatched. The CDR3 is CASSGQGNQPQHF. The CDR3, as DNA: TGTGCCAGCTCCGGACAGGGCAATCAGCCCCAGCATTTT. Drawing the rest from reference TRBV18 and TRBJ1-5, the complete variable domain is NAGVMQNPRHLVRRRGQEARLRCSPMKGHSHVYWYRQLPEEGLKFMVYLQKENIIDESGMPKERFSAEFPKEGPSILRIQQVVRGDSAAYFCASSGQGNQPQHFGDGTRLSIL.

The chain links TRBV4-2 to TRBJ2-1; the match to TRBD2 covers 9 bases. V shed 2 bases, J shed 8 bases, and the junction held 10 bases outside the gene matches. There are 16 residues in the CDR3. The V gene's germline CDR1 is LGHNA and CDR2 YNFKEQ. In DNA form, the CDR3 reads TGTGCCAGCAGCCAAAATAGCGGGAGCTTTGGGGATGAGCAGTTCTTC. Translating gives CASSQNSGSFGDEQFF.

This chain links TRBV13 with TRBJ2-7; 10 positions agree with TRBD1. V shed 5 bases and J 4 bases; nucleotides not matched to a gene: 5. The CDR3 contains 14 residues. Germline assignment: CDR1 PRHDT and CDR2 FYEKMQ (reference sequence). The CDR3 reads CASSQGTGAYEQYF. For the CDR3, the DNA is TGTGCCAGCAGCCAGGGGACAGGGGCATACGAGCAGTACTTC.

V usage is TRBV12-2 and J usage is TRBJ2-2; TRBD2 reflects the table's D call only, with no check against the DNA. TRBV12-2 is given as a pseudogene. The CDR3 has 16 residues. In nucleotides, the CDR3 is TGTGCAAGTCGCTTAGCGTCGGGAGAGAACACCGGGGAGCTGTTTTTT. This sequence encodes CASRLASGENTGELFF.

The CDR3, as DNA: TGTGCCAGCAGCGGGGGCCTGAACACTGAAGCTTTCTTT. This encodes CASSGGLNTEAFF. The chain couples TRBV9 to TRBJ1-1; D perhaps matches TRBD1 (5 bases). Trimming pared 3 bases from V and 0 bases from J, leaving 6 bases between. Germline loops: CDR1 SGDLS, CDR2 YYNGEE. The CDR3 has 13 amino acids.

The chain joins TRBV2 to TRBJ1-5; D gene unclear. The V gene's germline CDR1 is SNHLY and CDR2 FYNNEI. V was cut by 3 bases and J by 7 bases, with 13 bases left in between. This CDR3 is built from 14 residues. CDR3 nucleotide sequence: TGTGCCAGCAGTGATCTGGCAGGAGGGCAGCCCCAGCATTTT. As protein: CASSDLAGGQPQHF.

The V and J genes are TRBV15 and TRBJ2-6, with TRBD1 matching over 7 bases. Germline CDR1 and CDR2: LNHNV and YYDKDF (reference sequence). This CDR3 comprises 15 residues. Trimming took 7 bases from V and 1 from J; bases not matched to a gene: 4. The CDR3 is CATTGTASGANVLTF. The CDR3 coding sequence is TGTGCCACCACCGGGACAGCGTCTGGGGCCAACGTCCTGACTTTC.

The sample holds one count of this clone. The V call is TRBV5-1, the J call TRBJ1-1; D is possibly TRBD1 (5 bases). The CDR3 spans 12 residues. V lost 5 bases to trimming and J lost 4 bases, with 9 bases between them. Germline CDR1 is SGHRS and CDR2 is YFSETQ. CDR3 sequence: CASRGGITEAFF. Written as DNA, the CDR3 is TGCGCCAGCAGGGGGGGAATCACTGAAGCTTTCTTT.

The V call is TRBV29-1, the J call TRBJ2-3, with a tentative D call TRBD1 (6 bases). Germline V gives CDR1 SQVTM, CDR2 ANQGSEA. The CDR3 runs 14 residues. With 1 base removed from V and 4 bases from J, the gap between germline ends came to 12 bases. CDR3 in amino acids: CSVEGEGQPDTQYF. Written as DNA, the CDR3 is TGCAGCGTTGAAGGAGAAGGACAGCCAGATACGCAGTATTTT.